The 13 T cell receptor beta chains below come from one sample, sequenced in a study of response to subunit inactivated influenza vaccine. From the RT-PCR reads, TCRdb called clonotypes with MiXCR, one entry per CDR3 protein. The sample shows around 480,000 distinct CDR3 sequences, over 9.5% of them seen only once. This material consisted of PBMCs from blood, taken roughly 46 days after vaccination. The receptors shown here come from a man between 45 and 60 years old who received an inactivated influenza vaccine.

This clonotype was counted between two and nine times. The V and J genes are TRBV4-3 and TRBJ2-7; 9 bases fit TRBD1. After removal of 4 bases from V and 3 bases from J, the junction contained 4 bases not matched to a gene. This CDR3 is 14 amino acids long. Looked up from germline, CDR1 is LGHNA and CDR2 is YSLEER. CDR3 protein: CASSRTGVGYEQYF. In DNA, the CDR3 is TGCGCCAGCAGCCGGACAGGGGTGGGCTACGAGCAGTACTTC.

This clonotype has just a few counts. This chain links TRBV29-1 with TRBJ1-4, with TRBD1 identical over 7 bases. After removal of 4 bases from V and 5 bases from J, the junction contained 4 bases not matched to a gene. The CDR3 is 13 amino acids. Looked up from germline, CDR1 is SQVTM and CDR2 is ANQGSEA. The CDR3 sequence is CSVGGQRNEKLFF. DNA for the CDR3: TGCAGCGTTGGGGGACAGCGGAATGAAAAACTGTTTTTT.

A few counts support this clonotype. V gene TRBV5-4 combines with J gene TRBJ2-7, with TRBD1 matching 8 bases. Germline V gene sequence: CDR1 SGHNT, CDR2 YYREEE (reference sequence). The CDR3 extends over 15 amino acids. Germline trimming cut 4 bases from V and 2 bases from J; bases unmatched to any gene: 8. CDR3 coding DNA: TGTGCCAGCAGCATGGGGACAGGACAGACCTACGAGCAGTACTTC. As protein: CASSMGTGQTYEQYF.

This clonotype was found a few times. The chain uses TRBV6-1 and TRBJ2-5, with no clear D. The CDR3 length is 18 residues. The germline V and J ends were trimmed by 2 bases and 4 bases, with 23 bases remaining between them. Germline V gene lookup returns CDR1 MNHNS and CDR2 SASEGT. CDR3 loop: CASSEILPRTGTRETQYF. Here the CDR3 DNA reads TGTGCCAGCAGTGAAATACTCCCCAGGACGGGTACTCGAGAGACCCAGTACTTC.

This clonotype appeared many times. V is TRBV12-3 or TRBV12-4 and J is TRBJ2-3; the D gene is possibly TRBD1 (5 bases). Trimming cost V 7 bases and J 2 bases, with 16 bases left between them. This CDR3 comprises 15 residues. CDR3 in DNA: TGTGCCAGCAATGTTATAGGGGCGAACACAGATACGCAGTATTTT. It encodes CASNVIGANTDTQYF.

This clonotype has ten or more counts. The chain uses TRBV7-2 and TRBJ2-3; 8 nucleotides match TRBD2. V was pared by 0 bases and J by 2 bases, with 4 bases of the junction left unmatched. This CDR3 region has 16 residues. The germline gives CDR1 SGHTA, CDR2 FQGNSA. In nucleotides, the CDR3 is TGTGCCAGCAGCTTAGCGGCTAGCGGGTACACAGATACGCAGTATTTT. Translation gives CASSLAASGYTDTQYF.

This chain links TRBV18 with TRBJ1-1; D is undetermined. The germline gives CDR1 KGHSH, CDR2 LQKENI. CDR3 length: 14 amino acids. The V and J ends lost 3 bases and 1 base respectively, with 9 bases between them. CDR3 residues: CASSPFGRNTEAFF. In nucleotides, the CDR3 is TGTGCCAGCTCACCGTTCGGACGGAACACTGAAGCTTTCTTT.

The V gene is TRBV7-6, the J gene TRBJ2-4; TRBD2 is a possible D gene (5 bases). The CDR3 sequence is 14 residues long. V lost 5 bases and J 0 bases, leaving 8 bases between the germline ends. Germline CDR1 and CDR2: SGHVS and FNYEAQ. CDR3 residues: CASSEGLAKNIQYF. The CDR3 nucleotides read TGTGCCAGCAGCGAGGGTCTAGCCAAAAACATTCAGTACTTC.

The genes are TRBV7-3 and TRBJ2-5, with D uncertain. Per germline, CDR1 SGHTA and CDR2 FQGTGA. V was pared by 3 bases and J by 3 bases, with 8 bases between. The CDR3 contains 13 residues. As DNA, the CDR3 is TGTGCCAGCAGCTTTGCTAGAGAAGAGACCCAGTACTTC. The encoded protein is CASSFAREETQYF.

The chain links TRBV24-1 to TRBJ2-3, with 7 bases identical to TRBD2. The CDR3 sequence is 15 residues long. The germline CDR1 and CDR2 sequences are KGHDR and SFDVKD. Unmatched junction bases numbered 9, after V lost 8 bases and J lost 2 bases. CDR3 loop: CATTSGLQHTDTQYF. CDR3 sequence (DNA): TGTGCCACCACCTCGGGACTACAACACACAGATACGCAGTATTTT.

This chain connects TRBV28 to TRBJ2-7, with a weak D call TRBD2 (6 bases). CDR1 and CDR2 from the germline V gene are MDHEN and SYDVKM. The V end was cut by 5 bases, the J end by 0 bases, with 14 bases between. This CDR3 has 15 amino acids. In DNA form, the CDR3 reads TGTGCCAGCAGTACCAATCGGGACTTCTCCTACGAGCAGTACTTC. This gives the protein CASSTNRDFSYEQYF. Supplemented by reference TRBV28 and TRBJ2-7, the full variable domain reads DVKVTQSSRYLVKRTGEKVFLECVQDMDHENMFWYRQDPGLGLRLIYFSYDVKMKEKGDIPEGYSVSREKKERFSLILESASTNQTSMYLCASSTNRDFSYEQYFGPGTRLTVT.

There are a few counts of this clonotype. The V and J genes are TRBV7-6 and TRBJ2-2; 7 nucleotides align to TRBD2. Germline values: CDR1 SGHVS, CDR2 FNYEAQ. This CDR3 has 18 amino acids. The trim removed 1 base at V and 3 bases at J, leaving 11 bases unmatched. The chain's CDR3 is CASSLDLGSRGDTGELFF. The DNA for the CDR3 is TGTGCCAGCAGCTTAGATCTTGGCTCCCGGGGGGACACCGGGGAGCTGTTTTTT.

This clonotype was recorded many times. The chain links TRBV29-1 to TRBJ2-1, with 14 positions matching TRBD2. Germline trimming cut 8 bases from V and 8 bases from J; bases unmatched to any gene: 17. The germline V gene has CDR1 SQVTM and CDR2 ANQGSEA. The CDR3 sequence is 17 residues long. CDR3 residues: CSTRGPTSGRVQYEQFF. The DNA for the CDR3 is TGCAGCACCAGGGGGCCGACTAGCGGGAGGGTCCAGTATGAGCAGTTCTTC.